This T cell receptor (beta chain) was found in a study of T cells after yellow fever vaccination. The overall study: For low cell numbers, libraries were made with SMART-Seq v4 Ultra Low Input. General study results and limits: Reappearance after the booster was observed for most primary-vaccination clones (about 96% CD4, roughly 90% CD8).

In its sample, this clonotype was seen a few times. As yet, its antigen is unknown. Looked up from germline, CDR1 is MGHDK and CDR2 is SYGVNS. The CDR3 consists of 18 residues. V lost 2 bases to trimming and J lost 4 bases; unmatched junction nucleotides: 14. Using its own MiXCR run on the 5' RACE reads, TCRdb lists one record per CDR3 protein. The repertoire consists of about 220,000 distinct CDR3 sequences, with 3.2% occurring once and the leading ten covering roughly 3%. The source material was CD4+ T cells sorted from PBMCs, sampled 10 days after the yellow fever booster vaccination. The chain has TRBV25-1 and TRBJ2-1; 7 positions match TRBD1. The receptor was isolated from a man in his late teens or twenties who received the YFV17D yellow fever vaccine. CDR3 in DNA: TGTGCCAGCAGTGAACGCCAGACAGGGAGTAGTCTATACAATGAGCAGTTCTTC. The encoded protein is CASSERQTGSSLYNEQFF.